The clone carrying this TCR beta chain turned up a few times. What it recognizes is unknown. The V end was cut by 1 base, the J end by 2 bases, with 12 bases between. CDR1 LNHNV and CDR2 YYDKDF come from the germline V gene (reference sequence). This CDR3 comprises 15 residues. This entry belongs to a study of cytomegalovirus exposure and HLA in healthy donors. Study-level results: An analysis that was carried out later associated some 17,000 TCR beta sequences with HLA alleles at 0.05 false discovery rate. Listed as cytomegalovirus-associated were 170 or so TCR beta chains. Later on, a genetic analysis was performed. It linked a missense variant in DCLRE1C with V- and J-gene trimming of TCR beta.

A multiplex PCR was run with 60 Vbeta primers and 13 Jbeta primers. TCRdb's copy holds only in-frame clones and misses some; the assay was immunoSEQ multiplex PCR. The repertoire holds around 78,000 clones, with about three quarters as singletons. The sequenced sample was PBMCs. The sequence was collected from a male donor in good health and CMV-seronegative. The V call is TRBV15, the J call TRBJ2-7; D unclear. The CDR3 DNA is TGTGCCACCAGCAGAGGGGCCAGCACAGCCTACGAGCAGTACTTC. It encodes CATSRGASTAYEQYF.